This T cell receptor (beta chain) was documented in a study of T-cell memory formation after mild COVID-19. J lost 2 bases, V lost 6 bases, and 7 bases had no gene match. Germline assignment: CDR1 SNHLY and CDR2 FYNNEI. The CDR3 contains 15 residues. Employing constant-segment primers, 5'RACE generated TCR alpha and TCR beta cDNA libraries bearing sample barcodes and UMIs. TCRdb reprocessed the 5' RACE reads via MiXCR and lists one record per CDR3 protein. The table includes 110,000 to 150,000 distinct CDR3 sequences, almost 25% detected once. The sample comprised PBMCs or a T cell subset sorted from them (not recorded which). The rearrangement links TRBV2 to TRBJ2-3; 8 bases map to TRBD2. The sequence came from an adult woman who had mild COVID-19 (a few samples of this study predate the infection). Cell type and time point are not known. In DNA form, the CDR3 reads TGTGCCAGCAGCGACGGGGGGGTTTACACAGATACGCAGTATTTT. Translating it yields CASSDGGVYTDTQYF.